This T cell receptor beta chain appears in the sequencing data of a study of blood T cell repertoires in COVID-19. In the study overall: Sources were T cells, B-cell-depleted T cells, or PBMCs; the material itself was cDNA or gDNA.

Measured with immunoSEQ multiplex PCR; TCRdb has only the in-frame clones, and not every one. Of fewer than 250,000 clones in the sample, 80% to 90% are singletons; the top ten hold under 4.5%. Contact with a PCR-confirmed or clinician-diagnosed COVID-19 case occurred within 2 weeks of entry. The J segment lost 4 bases and the V segment lost 6 bases, leaving 8 bases of the junction unmatched. From germline, CDR1 is MNHEY and CDR2 SMNVEV (reference sequence). The CDR3 is made up of 15 amino acids. Sequencing was performed on PBMCs or T cells enriched from blood (not recorded which). The chain recombines TRBV27 with TRBJ1-1, with TRBD1 matching 10 bases. This receptor was obtained from a woman in her 30s who had been exposed to COVID-19. In DNA form, the CDR3 reads TGTGCCAGCAGGCCACGACAGGGGGCTATCACTGAAGCTTTCTTT. The encoded protein is CASRPRQGAITEAFF.